Shown below are 24 T cell receptor beta chains from a single sample sequenced in a study of shared clonotypes between healthy human individuals. The data were produced by immunoSEQ multiplex PCR, yet TCRdb's version contains in-frame clones alone and is incomplete. The data show 2.3 million or so clones, with just over 90% seen just once and about 0.39% held by the top ten. Specimen: naive CD4+ T cells from PBMCs. Described subset: CD45RA+ positively selected. These receptors were collected from a young man in good health. Some clones in this sample may be carry-over from other donors' samples.

The chain links TRBV4-1 to TRBJ1-1, with TRBD1 matching over 8 bases. Germline CDR1 and CDR2: MGHRA and YSYEKL. Trimming removed 4 bases from V and 5 bases from J; junction bases left unmatched: 15. There are 17 residues in the CDR3. CDR3 in amino acids: CASSPGTGKLLRTEAFF. The CDR3 DNA is TGCGCCAGCAGCCCCGGGACAGGAAAGTTACTTAGGACTGAAGCTTTCTTT.

The gene calls are TRBV11-2 and TRBJ1-1; tentative D call: TRBD1 (5 bases). Germline values: CDR1 SGHAT, CDR2 FQNNGV. With 5 bases removed from V and 2 bases from J, the gap between germline ends came to 15 bases. The CDR3 consists of 15 residues. Written as DNA, the CDR3 is TGTGCCAGCAGCCACCTTGACAGACTAAACACTGAAGCTTTCTTT. The encoded protein is CASSHLDRLNTEAFF.

The V call is TRBV28, the J call TRBJ1-2, with 8 bases that match TRBD1. Per the germline V gene, CDR1 is MDHEN and CDR2 is SYDVKM. The CDR3 is made up of 14 amino acids. With V trimmed by 6 bases and J by 8 bases, 11 bases remained unmatched. This CDR3 is CASSSRQGAVGYTF. CDR3 nucleotide sequence: TGTGCCAGCAGCTCGCGCCAGGGGGCGGTGGGCTACACCTTC.

The rearrangement uses TRBV11-1 and TRBJ2-7; 7 bases match TRBD2. Per germline, CDR1 SGHAT and CDR2 FQDESV (reference sequence). With V trimmed by 3 bases and J by 7 bases, 6 bases remained unmatched. The CDR3 has 13 amino acids. CDR3 in DNA: TGTGCCAGCAGCTTCCCACTAGCGAAAGAGCAGTACTTC. Protein: CASSFPLAKEQYF.

The V and J genes are TRBV5-4 and TRBJ2-1; 7 bases line up with TRBD1. The V segment lost 4 bases and the J segment 8 bases; nucleotides outside the gene matches: 12. This CDR3 region has 15 residues. CDR1 SGHNT and CDR2 YYREEE come from the germline V gene (reference sequence). In DNA, the CDR3 is TGTGCCAGCAGCGGAGGACAGGTAGGCTTCGATGAGCAGTTCTTC. Translated: CASSGGQVGFDEQFF.

The gene calls are TRBV4-1 and TRBJ2-1, with D uncertain. Germline-derived CDR1 and CDR2 are MGHRA and YSYEKL. The CDR3 covers 11 residues. Trimming took 0 bases from V and 7 from J, leaving 1 base between them. CDR3 protein: CASSQDNEQFF. In nucleotides, the CDR3 is TGCGCCAGCAGCCAAGATAATGAGCAGTTCTTC.

The chain carries TRBV5-1 and TRBJ2-7; D may be TRBD2 (5 bases). V was shortened by 0 bases and J by 3 bases, with 16 bases between the two germline ends. Germline CDR1 and CDR2: SGHRS and YFSETQ. This CDR3 comprises 16 residues. As DNA, the CDR3 is TGCGCCAGCAGCTTGGTGGTTGTGGACTCAAACTACGAGCAGTACTTC. It translates to CASSLVVVDSNYEQYF.

In the case of this clone: The same CDR3 also results from other DNA sequences found in this sample. The chain links TRBV7-3 to TRBJ2-5; D remains ambiguous. V lost 2 bases and J lost 2, with 6 bases in between. Germline CDR1 SGHTA, CDR2 FQGTGA. This CDR3 comprises 13 residues. CDR3 region: CASSLGRQETQYF. In nucleotides, the CDR3 is TGTGCCAGCAGCTTAGGCCGGCAAGAGACCCAGTACTTC.

The chain uses TRBV5-1 and TRBJ2-3; 9 bases are shared with TRBD2. This CDR3 has 15 residues. Germline values: CDR1 SGHRS, CDR2 YFSETQ. The V segment lost 4 bases and the J segment 5 bases; nucleotides outside the gene matches: 8. The CDR3 bases are TGCGCCAGCAGCGATATAGCGGGAGTAGGAGATACGCAGTATTTT. Translated, it gives CASSDIAGVGDTQYF.

This chain links TRBV9 with TRBJ2-2; no clear D. This CDR3 is 14 amino acids long. V lost 2 bases and J 3 bases, leaving 8 bases between the germline ends. Germline V gives CDR1 SGDLS, CDR2 YYNGEE. Written as DNA, the CDR3 is TGTGCCAGCAGCGTTAACCCATACACCGGGGAGCTGTTTTTT. Translating gives CASSVNPYTGELFF.

The chain uses TRBV5-1 and TRBJ2-2; 7 nucleotides agree with TRBD2. The CDR3 is made up of 15 amino acids. Germline trimming cut 6 bases from V and 1 base from J; bases unmatched to any gene: 6. CDR1 and CDR2 from the germline V gene are SGHRS and YFSETQ. The CDR3 spells CASNFLAGNTGELFF. DNA for the CDR3: TGCGCCAGCAATTTTTTAGCGGGGAACACCGGGGAGCTGTTTTTT. The complete variable domain, with remaining parts taken from reference TRBV5-1 and TRBJ2-2, reads KAGVTQTPRYLIKTRGQQVTLSCSPISGHRSVSWYQQTPGQGLQFLFEYFSETQRNKGNFPGRFSGRQFSNSRSEMNVSTLELGDSALYLCASNFLAGNTGELFFGEGSRLTVL.

The chain links TRBV7-6 to TRBJ2-3; TRBD2 matches 11 bases. V trimming: 1 base; J trimming: 2 bases; junction bases outside the gene matches: 5. This CDR3 spans 17 amino acids. The V gene's germline CDR1 is SGHVS and CDR2 FNYEAQ. CDR3 loop: CASSLGLAGGTTDTQYF. CDR3 nucleotides: TGTGCCAGCAGCTTAGGTCTAGCGGGAGGTACCACAGATACGCAGTATTTT.

The table lists this clone with a few counts. The chain recombines TRBV28 with TRBJ1-5, with 7 nucleotides matching TRBD1. The ends lost 6 bases at V and 3 bases at J; junction bases unmatched: 11. The CDR3 has 16 amino acids. The V gene's germline CDR1 is MDHEN and CDR2 SYDVKM. For the CDR3, the DNA is TGTGCCAGCAGCTTAGGTGGGGGACAGCTCAATCAGCCCCAGCATTTT. Its translation is CASSLGGGQLNQPQHF.

This chain joins TRBV4-1 and TRBJ1-2, with D hard to call. Germline lookup yields CDR1 MGHRA and CDR2 YSYEKL. The CDR3 is 16 amino acids. V was trimmed by 0 bases and J by 4 bases, leaving 15 bases between them. The CDR3: CASSQDIIGVSYGYTF. The CDR3 nucleotides are TGCGCCAGCAGCCAAGACATTATCGGGGTATCCTATGGCTACACCTTC.

The chain links TRBV10-1 to TRBJ2-7; tentative D call: TRBD1 (6 bases). The CDR3 loop spans 13 amino acids. Germline CDR1 is WNHNN and CDR2 is SYGVQD (reference sequence). The V end lost 6 bases, the J end lost 9 bases, and 18 bases lay between the germline ends. The CDR3 spells CASRPGQRGRQYF. The CDR3 DNA follows: TGCGCCAGCAGGCCGGGACAAAGGGGTCGGCAGTACTTC.

The chain couples TRBV4-1 to TRBJ1-5; D remains unclear. The CDR3 has 19 amino acids. The V gene's germline CDR1 is MGHRA and CDR2 YSYEKL. Trimming removed 0 bases at V and 2 bases at J, with 20 bases between. The CDR3 nucleotides are TGCGCCAGCAGCCAAGATCACGGTTTTGCTCGTGTCGGCAATCAGCCCCAGCATTTT. Protein sequence: CASSQDHGFARVGNQPQHF.

The chain carries TRBV7-9 and TRBJ2-3; TRBD2 is a possible D gene (6 bases). This CDR3 is built from 14 residues. Trimming shortened V by 0 bases and J by 3 bases, and 7 bases separated the two germline ends. Germline V gene sequence: CDR1 SEHNR, CDR2 FQNEAQ (reference sequence). CDR3 sequence: CASSLARGTDTQYF. The CDR3, as DNA: TGTGCCAGCAGCTTAGCACGGGGGACAGATACGCAGTATTTT.

This chain uses TRBV28 with TRBJ2-3; weak D call: TRBD1 (5 bases). V was clipped by 7 bases and J by 4 bases, with 18 bases between them. The CDR3 sequence is 15 residues long. The germline gives CDR1 MDHEN, CDR2 SYDVKM. CDR3 protein: CASTHRAPRADTQYF. The CDR3 DNA reads TGTGCCAGCACCCACCGGGCCCCCAGGGCAGATACGCAGTATTTT.

On this clone: This specimen includes other DNA sequences encoding the same CDR3. The chain has TRBV7-9 and TRBJ1-1; 7 bases are shared with TRBD1. CDR3 length equals 14 residues. Germline values: CDR1 SEHNR, CDR2 FQNEAQ (reference sequence). V was clipped by 1 base and J by 4 bases; unmatched bases: 3. This CDR3 is CASSLDRGSTEAFF. The CDR3 bases are TGTGCCAGCAGCTTAGACAGGGGATCCACTGAAGCTTTCTTT.

This clone has just one count. The CDR3 sequence: CASSLAASLIGIPTYEQYF. In DNA, the CDR3 is TGTGCCAGCAGTTTAGCGGCGTCGCTGATTGGGATACCGACCTACGAGCAGTACTTC. The chain is built from TRBV28 and TRBJ2-7; D call uncertain. Germline assignment: CDR1 MDHEN and CDR2 SYDVKM. V lost 2 bases, J lost 2 bases, and 25 bases lay in between. The CDR3 sequence is 19 residues long.

On this clone: At one end, the junction sequence differs from germline, possibly due to a read error. This sequence joins TRBV28 and TRBJ2-1; TRBD1 might be the D (6 bases). Per germline, CDR1 MDHEN and CDR2 SYDVKM. This CDR3 has 15 residues. The CDR3 sequence: CASRPLGQSVGIFLF. CDR3 DNA sequence: TGTGCCAGCAGGCCTCTAGGACAGTCGGTGGGTATATTTCTCTTC.

The chain couples TRBV7-8 to TRBJ1-2, with TRBD1 matching over 7 bases. Trimming at V came to 4 bases and at J to 6 bases, leaving 8 bases not matched to a gene. Germline V gene lookup returns CDR1 SGHVS and CDR2 FQNEAQ. The length of the CDR3 is 14 residues. The CDR3 protein is CASSSRQGTHGYTF. The CDR3 DNA sequence: TGTGCCAGCAGCTCCCGACAGGGAACCCATGGCTACACCTTC.

This chain joins TRBV7-2 and TRBJ1-6, with 8 bases fitting TRBD1. The ends lost 1 base at V and 13 bases at J; junction bases unmatched: 3. Germline-derived CDR1 and CDR2 are SGHTA and FQGNSA. This CDR3 comprises 13 residues. CDR3 region: CASSLDRGEPLHF. CDR3 in DNA: TGTGCCAGCAGCTTAGACAGGGGGGAGCCCCTCCACTTT.

For the CDR3, the DNA is TGTGCCAGCAGCTCCCTCAGGGAGCAGTACTTC. This codes for CASSSLREQYF. V usage is TRBV7-9 and J usage is TRBJ2-7, with no clear D. V lost 4 bases and J lost 7, with 8 bases in between. This CDR3 region has 11 residues. Germline CDR1 SEHNR, CDR2 FQNEAQ (reference sequence). Looking up the rest from reference TRBV7-9 and TRBJ2-7 gives the full variable domain: DTGVSQNPRHKITKRGQNVTFRCDPISEHNRLYWYRQTLGQGPEFLTYFQNEAQLEKSRLLSDRFSAERPKGSFSTLEIQRTEQGDSAMYLCASSSLREQYFGPGTRLTVT.